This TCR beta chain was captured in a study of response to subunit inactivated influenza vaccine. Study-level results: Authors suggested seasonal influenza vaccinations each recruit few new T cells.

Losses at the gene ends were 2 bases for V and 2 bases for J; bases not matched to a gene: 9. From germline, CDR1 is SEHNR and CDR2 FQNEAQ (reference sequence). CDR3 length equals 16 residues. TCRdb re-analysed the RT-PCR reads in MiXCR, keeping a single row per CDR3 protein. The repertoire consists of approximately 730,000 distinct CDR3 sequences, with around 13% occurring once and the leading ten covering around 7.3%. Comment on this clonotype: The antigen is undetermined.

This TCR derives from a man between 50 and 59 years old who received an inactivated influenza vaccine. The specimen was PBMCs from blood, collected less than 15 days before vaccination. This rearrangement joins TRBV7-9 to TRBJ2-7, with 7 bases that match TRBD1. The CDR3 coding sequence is TGTGCCAGCAGCTTACCCAACAGACAGGGACCCTACGAGCAGTACTTC. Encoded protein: CASSLPNRQGPYEQYF.